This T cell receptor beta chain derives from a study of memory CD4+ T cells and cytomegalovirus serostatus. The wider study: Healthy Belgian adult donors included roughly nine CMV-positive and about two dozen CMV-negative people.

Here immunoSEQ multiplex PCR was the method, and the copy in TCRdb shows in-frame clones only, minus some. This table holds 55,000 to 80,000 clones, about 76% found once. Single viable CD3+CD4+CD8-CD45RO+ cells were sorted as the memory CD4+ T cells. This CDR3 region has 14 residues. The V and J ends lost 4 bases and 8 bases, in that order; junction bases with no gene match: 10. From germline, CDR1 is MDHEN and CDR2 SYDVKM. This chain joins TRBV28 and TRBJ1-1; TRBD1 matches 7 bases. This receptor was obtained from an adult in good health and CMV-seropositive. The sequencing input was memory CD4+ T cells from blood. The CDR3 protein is CASSSAVWGQEAFF. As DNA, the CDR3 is TGTGCCAGCAGTTCCGCGGTTTGGGGACAGGAAGCTTTCTTT.